This T cell receptor beta chain was obtained from a study of blood T cell repertoires in COVID-19. Whole-study context: Samples taken during acute and convalescent COVID-19 were collected in the United States, Italy and Spain. T cells, B-cell-depleted T cells, or PBMCs provided the cDNA or gDNA that served as material.

As processed by the authors: Using reference gene primer amplification, nucleated cell counts were estimated. Method: immunoSEQ multiplex PCR; TCRdb's copy keeps in-frame clones and lacks some. D and trimming were read from the DNA, whereas the V and J calls and clone size are those reported in that table. The sample includes about 150,000 clones, approximately 78% seen only once; the top ten take around 15%. What was sequenced was peripheral blood. The clonotype was recovered from a human donor with acute or convalescent COVID-19. The donor label of this sample is uncertain.

CDR3 loop: CASSSTGGVYGYTF. The CDR3 DNA sequence: TGTGCCAGCTCTTCGACAGGGGGGGTTTATGGCTACACCTTC. The chain joins TRBV2 to TRBJ1-2, with 9 bases fitting TRBD1. V shed 8 bases and J 5 bases; nucleotides not matched to a gene: 9. CDR1 SNHLY and CDR2 FYNNEI come from the germline V gene. The length of the CDR3 is 14 residues.